The 14 T cell receptor beta chains below were found in one sample sequenced in a study of control samples from healthy donors and cancer patients (dated by TCRdb to about 2020). Library preparation was by the immunoSEQ multiplex PCR assay. Drawn from immuneACCESS, this table holds only the in-frame rearrangements with V and J called that TCRdb kept. Clones are partly lost; checked studies trace under half to an unresolved V gene and leave the rest unexplained. Counted in this sample were roughly 180,000 clones; approximately 92% of them appeared once. About 4% of the sample is in the top ten clones. Sequenced: blood. These receptors came from a woman in her sixties in good health.

Written as DNA, the CDR3 is TGTGCCAGCAGCTTCCGGACTCTCGAGCAGTACTTC. This translates into CASSFRTLEQYF. The chain joins TRBV7-9 to TRBJ2-7; tentatively, D is TRBD2 (5 bases). Between the trimmed V and J ends, which lost 3 bases and 6 bases, there was a span of 9 bases. CDR3 size: 12 residues. Germline lookup yields CDR1 SEHNR and CDR2 FQNEAQ (reference sequence).

The chain combines TRBV7-2 with TRBJ1-6; D is uncertain. V dropped 5 bases and J dropped 8 bases, with 7 bases sitting between them. The germline V gene has CDR1 SGHTA and CDR2 FQGNSA. The CDR3 is made up of 12 amino acids. CDR3 region: CASSPEDSPLHF. The CDR3 DNA follows: TGTGCCAGCAGCCCAGAGGATTCACCCCTCCACTTT.

In DNA, the CDR3 is TGTGCCAGCTCACCTCCTCGGACAGGGGAAAACACTGAAGCTTTCTTT. Translated, it gives CASSPPRTGENTEAFF. The rearrangement uses TRBV18 and TRBJ1-1, with TRBD1 matching 9 bases. Germline CDR1 is KGHSH and CDR2 is LQKENI. The CDR3 loop spans 16 amino acids. With V trimmed by 3 bases and J by 2 bases, 7 bases remained unmatched.

The rearrangement links TRBV5-4 to TRBJ1-1; the D is unclear. This CDR3 region has 14 residues. Germline CDR1 SGHNT, CDR2 YYREEE (reference sequence). V lost 1 base, J lost 1 base, and 8 bases lay in between. The CDR3 DNA follows: TGTGCCAGCAGCTTGAGTCAGGCGAACACTGAAGCTTTCTTT. It codes for CASSLSQANTEAFF.

This rearrangement joins TRBV12-3 or TRBV12-4 to TRBJ2-7; TRBD1 is a possible D gene (6 bases). This CDR3 is built from 13 residues. The V and J ends lost 1 base and 5 bases respectively, with 9 bases between them. The CDR3 region is CASSLGYRDEQYF. The CDR3 DNA reads as TGTGCCAGCAGTTTAGGGTACAGGGACGAGCAGTACTTC.

This chain links TRBV6-5 with TRBJ1-2, with 8 bases aligning to TRBD1. Germline CDR1 MNHEY, CDR2 SVGAGI. The V segment lost 7 bases and the J segment 7 bases; nucleotides outside the gene matches: 5. This CDR3 has 12 residues. CDR3 sequence: CASISGGIGYTF. The DNA for the CDR3 is TGTGCCAGCATCTCAGGGGGCATTGGCTACACCTTC.

The chain uses TRBV6-2 or TRBV6-3 and TRBJ1-5, with 7 bases identical to TRBD1. The CDR3 consists of 14 residues. V lost 4 bases, J lost 4 bases, and 4 bases stayed unmatched. The germline gives CDR1 MNHEY, CDR2 SVGEGT. CDR3 sequence reads: CASSSDRLNQPQHF. CDR3 bases: TGTGCCAGCAGTTCGGACAGGTTGAATCAGCCCCAGCATTTT.

The genes are TRBV18 and TRBJ2-1; D is uncertain. CDR3 length: 13 residues. V lost 3 bases to trimming and J lost 5 bases, with 8 bases between them. Per germline, CDR1 KGHSH and CDR2 LQKENI. CDR3 DNA: TGTGCCAGCTCACCCGAAGCCGACAATGAGCAGTTCTTC. Protein product: CASSPEADNEQFF.

As DNA, the CDR3 is TGTGCCAGCAGCTTAGAGGCAGGCCAAGAGACCCAGTACTTC. It is translated as CASSLEAGQETQYF. This sequence joins TRBV7-2 and TRBJ2-5; D gene unclear. V lost 1 base and J lost 1, with 7 bases in between. This CDR3 contains 14 residues. Germline V CDR1 and CDR2: SGHTA, FQGNSA.

The chain couples TRBV4-3 to TRBJ1-1; D is perhaps TRBD1 (6 bases). CDR3 length: 16 residues. Germline CDR1 and CDR2: LGHNA and YSLEER. The V gene lost 2 bases and the J gene lost 7 bases, with 20 bases spanning the gap. CDR3 residues: CASSQSTHRVGGEAFF. CDR3 nucleotide sequence: TGCGCCAGCAGCCAATCTACCCACAGGGTCGGGGGTGAAGCTTTCTTT.

The V call is TRBV12-3 or TRBV12-4, the J call TRBJ1-6; no clear D. V lost 3 bases to trimming and J lost 4 bases, with 4 bases between them. This CDR3 is built from 13 residues. CDR3 protein: CASSFVYNSPLHF. The CDR3 bases are TGTGCCAGCAGTTTCGTGTATAATTCACCCCTCCACTTT.

The chain combines TRBV19 with TRBJ1-1; no clear D gene. V gave up 4 bases and J gave up 0 bases, with 21 bases separating them. This CDR3 is built from 18 residues. Per germline, CDR1 LNHDA and CDR2 SQIVND (reference sequence). The CDR3 region has the DNA TGTGCCAGTAGTAAAGAAGGCCAGGATAGTTTCATGAACACTGAAGCTTTCTTT. Amino acids: CASSKEGQDSFMNTEAFF.

This clone was detected once. The chain couples TRBV5-1 to TRBJ2-5, with 9 bases that match TRBD1. The germline CDR1 and CDR2 sequences are SGHRS and YFSETQ. The CDR3 totals 15 residues. The V gene end was trimmed by 3 bases and the J gene end by 2 bases; junction bases not matched to a gene: 5. Here the CDR3 DNA reads TGCGCCAGCAGCTCTGGGACAGGGTCACAAGAGACCCAGTACTTC. Translating gives CASSSGTGSQETQYF.

The chain joins TRBV10-3 to TRBJ1-6; perhaps TRBD1 as D (6 bases). The germline CDR1 and CDR2 sequences are ENHRY and SYGVKD. The CDR3 covers 15 residues. Trimming shortened V by 0 bases and J by 9 bases, and 12 bases separated the two germline ends. The CDR3 coding sequence is TGTGCCATCAGTGAGTCGCCGGGGGCGGGTTCACCCCTCCACTTT. It specifies CAISESPGAGSPLHF.